The entry that follows covers one T cell receptor beta chain sequence. This sample was included in a study of blood T cell repertoires in COVID-19. In the study overall: The analysed material was cDNA or gDNA that came from T cells, B-cell-depleted T cells, or PBMCs.

The CDR3 loop spans 11 amino acids. Between the trimmed V and J ends, which lost 7 bases and 3 bases, there was a span of 3 bases. CDR1 and CDR2 (germline): WSHSY, SAAADI. As handled by the study authors: By means of reference gene primer amplification, nucleated cell counts were estimated. Only in-frame clones appear in the TCRdb table, and some are missing; sequencing was by immunoSEQ multiplex PCR. The V and J calls and clone size were taken over from that table, and D and trimming were inferred from the DNA. The sample lists more than 300,000 clones, about four fifths occurring once. Study members were between roughly 18 and 90 years old and lived in 24 US regions. Donors in Cohort 3 counted as recovered after two negative PCRs, clearance, or symptom resolution.

Sequencing was done on a sample of PBMCs or T cells enriched from blood (not recorded which). This chain joins TRBV10-2 and TRBJ1-4; D gene unclear. This sequence was found in a woman between 45 and 65 years old who had recovered from COVID-19. The CDR3 DNA reads as TGCGCCAGCACATCTAATGAAAAACTGTTTTTT. It encodes CASTSNEKLFF.